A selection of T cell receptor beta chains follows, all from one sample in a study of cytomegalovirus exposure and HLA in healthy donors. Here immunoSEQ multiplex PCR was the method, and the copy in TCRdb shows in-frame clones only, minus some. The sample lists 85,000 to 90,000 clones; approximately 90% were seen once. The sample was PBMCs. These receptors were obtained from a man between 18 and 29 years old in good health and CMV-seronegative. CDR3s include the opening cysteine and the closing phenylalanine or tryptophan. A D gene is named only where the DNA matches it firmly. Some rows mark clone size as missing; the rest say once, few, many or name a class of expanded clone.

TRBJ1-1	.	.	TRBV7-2	TGTGCCAGCAGCCCTACCCTCGACAGGAACACTGAAGCTTTCTTT	CASSPTLDRNTEAFF
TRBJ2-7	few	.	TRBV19	TGTGCCAGTAGTATTGGACAGAGCTCCTACGAGCAGTACTTC	CASSIGQSSYEQYF
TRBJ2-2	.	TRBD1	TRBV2	TGTGCCAGCACCTATAGCGGGACAGGGGGTCGGGAGCTGTTTTTT	CASTYSGTGGRELFF
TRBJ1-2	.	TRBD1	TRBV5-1	TGCGCCAGCAACTCAGGGGGCGACTATGGCTACACCTTC	CASNSGGDYGYTF
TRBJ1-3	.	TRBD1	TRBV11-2	TGTGCCAGCAGCTTACCCCTCGACAGGGGGGGATCCTCTGGAAACACCATATATTTT	CASSLPLDRGGSSGNTIYF
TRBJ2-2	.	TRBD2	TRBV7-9	TGTTCCAGCAGCTTGGGGGGTCTAGCGGGAACGATCGGGGAGCTGTTTTTT	CSSSLGGLAGTIGELFF
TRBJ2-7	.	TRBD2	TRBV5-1	TGCGCCAGCAGCCTACTAGCGTCGAGCTCCTACGAGCAGTACTTC	CASSLLASSSYEQYF
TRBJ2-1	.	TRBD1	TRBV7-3	TGTGCCAGCAGCCGACAGGGGGGCTCTAGCAATGAGCAGTTCTTC	CASSRQGGSSNEQFF
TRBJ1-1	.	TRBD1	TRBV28	TGTGCCAGCAGAGGACAGGTCGGGACTGAAGCTTTCTTT	CASRGQVGTEAFF
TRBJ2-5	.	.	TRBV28	TGTGCCAGCAGTTTGCAGGGGTTGGAAGAGACCCAGTACTTC	CASSLQGLEETQYF
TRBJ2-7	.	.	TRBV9	TGTGCCAGCAGCCCAACCCCGGGTTCCTCCTACGAGCAGTACTTC	CASSPTPGSSYEQYF
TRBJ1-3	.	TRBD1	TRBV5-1	TGCGCCAGCAGCCCGACAGGGCTCTCTGGAAACACCATATATTTT	CASSPTGLSGNTIYF
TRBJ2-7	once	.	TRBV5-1	TGCGCCAGCAGCTTCGAAGAGTCTCGGGGCGAGCAGTACTTC	CASSFEESRGEQYF
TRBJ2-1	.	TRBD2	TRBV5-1	TGCGCCAGCAGCGCGGGATTAAGCGGGAGAGGGAATGAGCAGTTCTTC	CASSAGLSGRGNEQFF
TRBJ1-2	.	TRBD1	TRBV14	TGTGCCAGCAGCCAAGTCCCCGGGGGACAGCCCTATGGCTACACCTTC	CASSQVPGGQPYGYTF
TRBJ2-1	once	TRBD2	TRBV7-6	TGTGCCAGCAGCTTAGCGGGGACTAGCGGTTACAATGAGCAGTTCTTC	CASSLAGTSGYNEQFF
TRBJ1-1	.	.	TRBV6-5	TGTGCCAGCAGGAAGACAGGTAACACTGAAGCTTTCTTT	CASRKTGNTEAFF
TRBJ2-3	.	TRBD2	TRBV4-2	TGTGCCAGCAGCCAAGATCTGAGGCTAGCGGGGAGCACAGATACGCAGTATTTT	CASSQDLRLAGSTDTQYF
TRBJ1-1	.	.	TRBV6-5	TGTGCCGCACGGGATTCATGGAAAGCTGAAGCTTTCTTT	CAARDSWKAEAFF
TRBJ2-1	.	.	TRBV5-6	TGTGCCAGCAGCGCCGTAGGGAGCTCCTACAATGAGCAGTTCTTC	CASSAVGSSYNEQFF
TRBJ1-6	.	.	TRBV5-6	TGTGCCAGCAGCTTTCCGCGGGGGGCCAATTCACCCCTCCACTTT	CASSFPRGANSPLHF
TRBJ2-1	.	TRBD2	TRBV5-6	TGTGCTAGCAGCTTGGTGGGTAGCGGGAGTATCAATGAGCAGTTCTTC	CASSLVGSGSINEQFF
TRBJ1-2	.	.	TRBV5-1	TGCGCCAGCAGCTCGACACCCAGAACTAACTATGGCTACACCTTC	CASSSTPRTNYGYTF
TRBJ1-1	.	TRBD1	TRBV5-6	TGTGCCAGCAGCGAATCAGGGGGCGTCCTGAACACTGAAGCTTTCTTT	CASSESGGVLNTEAFF
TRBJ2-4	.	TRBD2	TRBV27	TGTGCCACCCGTCGTATCGGGACTAGCAAAAACATTCAGTACTTC	CATRRIGTSKNIQYF
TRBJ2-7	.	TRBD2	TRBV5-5	TGTGCCAGCAGCTACCGGACTAGCGGGAGGGGCCCCTACGAGCAGTACTTC	CASSYRTSGRGPYEQYF
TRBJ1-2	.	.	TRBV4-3	TGCGCCAGCAGCCAAGATCGAGGGAGGCTTTATGGCTACACCTTC	CASSQDRGRLYGYTF
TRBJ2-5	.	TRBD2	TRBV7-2	TGTGCCAGCAGCTTTCCAGCGGGAGGGGAGACCCAGTACTTC	CASSFPAGGETQYF
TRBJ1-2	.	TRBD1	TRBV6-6	TGTGCCAGCAGTTATGTGACAGGGCACTATGGCTACACCTTC	CASSYVTGHYGYTF
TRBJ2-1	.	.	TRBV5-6	TGTGCCAGCGGCATGGGACTTACGGGGTACAATGAGCAGTTCTTC	CASGMGLTGYNEQFF
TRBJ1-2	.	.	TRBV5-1	TGCGCCAGCAGAAATGGAGCCCAGGGAGGTAGTTATGGCTACACCTTC	CASRNGAQGGSYGYTF
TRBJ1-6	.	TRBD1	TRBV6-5	TGTGCCAGCAGTTCGAACAGGGGGAATTCACCCCTCCACTTT	CASSSNRGNSPLHF
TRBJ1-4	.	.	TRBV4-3	TGCGCCAGCAGCCAAGAGCACACAGGGATCCAGTTGTATGGAAAACTGTTTTTT	CASSQEHTGIQLYGKLFF
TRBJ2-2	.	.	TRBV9	TGTGCCAGCAGCGTAGATCGGGGACTGCCGACCGGGGAGCTGTTTTTT	CASSVDRGLPTGELFF
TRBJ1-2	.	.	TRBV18	TGTGCCAGCTCACCACAAGAGAGTCTGAACTATGGCTACACCTTC	CASSPQESLNYGYTF
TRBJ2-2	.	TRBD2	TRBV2	TGTGCCAGCAGTGAAGATGGACTAGCGGGAGGCAAGAACACCGGGGAGCTGTTTTTT	CASSEDGLAGGKNTGELFF
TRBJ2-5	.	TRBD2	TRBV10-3	TGTGCCATCAGTCACCTAGCGGGAGAGGAGACCCAGTACTTC	CAISHLAGEETQYF
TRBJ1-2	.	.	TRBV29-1	TGCAGCGTTGAAGAAGATCCCGCAGGTGGCTACACCTTC	CSVEEDPAGGYTF
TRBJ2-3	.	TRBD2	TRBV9	TGTGCCAGCAGCGTAAGTGCTAGCGGGAGCGCAGATACGCAGTATTTT	CASSVSASGSADTQYF
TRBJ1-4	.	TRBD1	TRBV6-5	TGTGCCAGCAGGCGCCGGGGACAGGGGTCTGAAAAACTGTTTTTT	CASRRRGQGSEKLFF
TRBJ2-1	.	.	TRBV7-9	TGTGCCAGCAGCCCACGGACCGGGATAAATGAGCAGTTCTTC	CASSPRTGINEQFF
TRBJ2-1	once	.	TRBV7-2	TGTGCCAGCAGCGCCGGGACTCCGGTTCGGCAGTTCTTC	CASSAGTPVRQFF
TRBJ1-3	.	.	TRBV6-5	TGTGCCAGCAGCCCCACAGGGTCTGGAAACACCATATATTTT	CASSPTGSGNTIYF
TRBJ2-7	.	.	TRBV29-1	TGCAGCGCAGCCGGGACAAAATACGAGCAGTACTTC	CSAAGTKYEQYF
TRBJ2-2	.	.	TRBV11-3	TGTGCCAGCAGCTTATCGGGGTCCGGGGAGCTGTTTTTT	CASSLSGSGELFF
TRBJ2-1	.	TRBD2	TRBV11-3	TGTGCCAGCAGCCCGGGACTAGCGGGAGAGCAGTTCTTC	CASSPGLAGEQFF
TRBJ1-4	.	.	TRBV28	TGTGCCAGCAGTTTATACGCTATCAGGGAAACTAATGAAAAACTGTTTTTT	CASSLYAIRETNEKLFF
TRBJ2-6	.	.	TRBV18	TGTGCCAGCTCACCACCGGGGCTTTCTGGGGCCAACGTCCTGACTTTC	CASSPPGLSGANVLTF
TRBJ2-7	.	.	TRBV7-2	TGTGCCAGCAGCCGGGGTGGGGTCGAGCAGTACTTC	CASSRGGVEQYF
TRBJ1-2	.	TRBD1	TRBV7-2	TGTGCCAGCAGCTTAGGAGGGTGGGACAGAGCTAACTATGGCTACACCTTC	CASSLGGWDRANYGYTF